Below, 21 T cell receptor beta chains from the same sample are listed, as sequenced in a study of T cells in women clearing cervical HPV infection. Assay used: immunoSEQ multiplex PCR; TCRdb lists only in-frame clones, some missing. The sample data list tens of thousands of clones. The specimen was blood buffy coat. These receptors all stem from a woman aged 18 to 75 with a cervical HPV16 infection that either progressed to CIN3+ or cleared (not recorded which).

To note about this clone: The read stops 3 residues short of the end of the CDR3; the missing end is completed from the germline J gene. The rearrangement uses TRBV27 and TRBJ2-7, with D hard to call. In germline, CDR1 is MNHEY, CDR2 SMNVEV (reference sequence). With 5 bases removed from V and 0 bases from J, the gap between germline ends came to 11 bases. The CDR3 spans 14 residues. The part of the CDR3 DNA that was read is TGTGCCAGCAGTCTACAAGGCGGCTCCTACGAG. Residues: CASSLQGGSYE. The entire CDR3 protein reads CASSLQGGSYEQYF.

Concerning this clone itself: The read ends 3 residues before the CDR3 terminus; that terminus is restored from the germline J gene. V usage is TRBV14 and J usage is TRBJ1-1; 8 bases are shared with TRBD1. Germline trimming cut 1 base from V and 2 bases from J; bases unmatched to any gene: 3. The germline V gene has CDR1 SGHDN and CDR2 FVKESK. This CDR3 is built from 15 residues. CDR3 protein: CASSQGRGQNTEAFF. Partial CDR3 DNA: TGTGCCAGCAGCCAAGGCAGGGGGCAAAACACTGAA.

A remark on this clone: The read is 3 residues too short to cover the CDR3 end, so that end is filled in from the germline J gene. This rearrangement joins TRBV11-3 to TRBJ1-1, with a weak D call TRBD1 (5 bases). The ends were cut back, 2 bases at V and 6 bases at J, with 10 bases in the middle. The CDR3 is 13 amino acids. Germline-derived CDR1 and CDR2 are SGHNT and YENEEA. The CDR3 bases that were read are TGTGCCAGCAGCTTACAGGGTACGGCTGAA. It specifies CASSLQGTAE. From start to end, the CDR3 is CASSLQGTAEAFF.

For this clone: The CDR3 goes on 3 residues after the read ends, and that part is filled in from the germline J gene. V usage is TRBV5-5 and J usage is TRBJ2-5; the D is unclear. Per the germline V gene, CDR1 is SGHKS and CDR2 is YYEKEE (reference sequence). This CDR3 has 13 amino acids. Trimming took off 5 bases at V and 7 bases at J, with 15 bases between the two ends. The chain's CDR3 is CASSKTAPGTQYF. The sequenced CDR3 bases are TGTGCCAGCAGTAAGACGGCCCCAGGGACC.

Remarks on this clone: Read data end 3 residues before the CDR3 end; the end is taken from the germline J gene. The chain employs TRBV18 and TRBJ2-5; the D gene is possibly TRBD2 (6 bases). This CDR3 has 13 residues. The germline gives CDR1 KGHSH, CDR2 LQKENI. With 4 bases removed from V and 3 bases from J, the gap between germline ends came to 9 bases. The covered CDR3 bases are TGTGCCAGCTCACTCGGGACTGAAGAGACC. Encoded protein: CASSLGTEET. The complete CDR3 protein is CASSLGTEETQYF.

To note about this clone: The read is 3 residues too short to cover the CDR3 end, so that end is filled in from the germline J gene. The chain is built from TRBV2 and TRBJ1-2; D uncertain. Trimming left V 2 bases short and J 7 bases short, with 11 bases between. The germline CDR1 and CDR2 sequences are SNHLY and FYNNEI. CDR3 length: 13 residues. CDR3 bases read: TGTGCCAGCAGTGAAATGATGGTAGCTGGC. It translates to CASSEMMVAG. The complete CDR3 protein is CASSEMMVAGYTF.

To note about this clone: The CDR3 is cut off 3 residues early in the read; its end comes from the germline J gene. This chain uses TRBV5-1 with TRBJ1-5; 7 nucleotides agree with TRBD1. Per the germline V gene, CDR1 is SGHRS and CDR2 is YFSETQ. The trim removed 0 bases at V and 5 bases at J, leaving 2 bases unmatched. The CDR3 consists of 14 residues. Partial CDR3 DNA: TGCGCCAGCAGCTTGGGACAGGGAGATCAGCCC. Translation: CASSLGQGDQP. The whole CDR3 protein reads CASSLGQGDQPQHF.

Note on this clone: The read comes to an end 3 residues before the CDR3 does, leaving the germline J gene to fill in the end. This chain uses TRBV30 with TRBJ2-5; 15 bases are a match to TRBD2. Per germline, CDR1 GTSNPN and CDR2 SVGIG (reference sequence). V was pared by 0 bases and J by 5 bases, with 10 bases of the junction left unmatched. This CDR3 is 18 amino acids long. CDR3 region: CAWSVSRTSGGEGETQYF. The CDR3 DNA, read in part, is TGTGCCTGGAGTGTTTCCCGGACTAGCGGGGGGGAAGGGGAGACC.

About this clone itself: The read stops 3 residues short of the end of the CDR3; the missing end is completed from the germline J gene. The chain employs TRBV6-4 and TRBJ2-1; 10 bases align to TRBD2. The CDR3 has 14 residues. Unmatched junction bases numbered 2, after V lost 3 bases and J lost 6 bases. CDR1 is MRHNA, CDR2 SNTAGT, per germline. The CDR3: CASSETSGVNEQFF. The CDR3 bases that were read are TGTGCCAGCAGTGAAACTAGCGGGGTCAATGAG.

The covered CDR3 bases are TGTGCCAGCAGTCCTTCCGGGGGGGCCGGGAATGAG. It codes for CASSPSGGAGNE. The full CDR3 is CASSPSGGAGNEQFF. The gene calls are TRBV12-3 or TRBV12-4 and TRBJ2-1; 8 bases align to TRBD2. Read sequence stops 3 residues before the CDR3 end, and the germline J gene provides the missing end. The CDR3 extends over 15 amino acids. V dropped 5 bases and J dropped 7; count of bases not matched to a gene: 10.

About this clone itself: The read stops 3 residues short of the end of the CDR3; the missing end is completed from the germline J gene. The chain has TRBV2 and TRBJ2-1; 7 bases match TRBD2. The CDR3 has 13 amino acids. Germline V gene sequence: CDR1 SNHLY, CDR2 FYNNEI. V lost 6 bases to trimming and J lost 5 bases; unmatched junction nucleotides: 4. CDR3 DNA, as far as it was read: TGTGCCAGCAGCCGGGACTATAACAATGAG. This codes for CASSRDYNNE. The entire CDR3 protein reads CASSRDYNNEQFF.

On this clone: The observed sequence ends 3 residues before the CDR3 terminus, with the missing tail filled in from the germline J gene. The gene calls are TRBV7-9 and TRBJ2-1, with 9 bases matching TRBD2. Germline V CDR1 and CDR2: SEHNR, FQNEAQ (reference sequence). The CDR3 has 15 amino acids. With 4 bases clipped from V and 6 bases from J, the junction kept 7 bases outside the gene matches. This CDR3 is CASSSPGLAGNEQFF. The DNA read from the CDR3 is TGTGCCAGCAGCTCACCGGGACTAGCAGGCAATGAG.

With respect to this clone: The sequenced fragment ends 3 residues before the CDR3 boundary, so the rest is inferred from the germline J gene. The chain joins TRBV19 to TRBJ1-1; 8 bases match TRBD1. This CDR3 spans 16 amino acids. Looked up from germline, CDR1 is LNHDA and CDR2 is SQIVND (reference sequence). The trim removed 6 bases at V and 0 bases at J, leaving 9 bases unmatched. CDR3 bases read: TGTGCCAGTAGGTCGCTCCGGGACAGGATGAACACTGAA. This codes for CASRSLRDRMNTE. From start to end, the CDR3 is CASRSLRDRMNTEAFF.

In regard to this clone: Read data end 3 residues before the CDR3 end; the end is taken from the germline J gene. This chain uses TRBV9 with TRBJ2-1; TRBD2 matches at 7 bases. The V gene's germline CDR1 is SGDLS and CDR2 YYNGEE. This CDR3 is 15 amino acids long. J gave up 4 bases and V 0 bases, and 4 bases lay outside the gene matches. The CDR3: CASSVGGSGYNEQFF. CDR3 DNA (partial): TGTGCCAGCAGCGTAGGGGGTAGCGGGTACAATGAG.

Concerning this clone: Read data end 3 residues before the CDR3 end; the end is taken from the germline J gene. The V call is TRBV7-6, the J call TRBJ2-1, with unresolved D. Germline lookup yields CDR1 SGHVS and CDR2 FNYEAQ. The length of the CDR3 is 14 residues. Trimming left V 5 bases short and J 2 bases short, with 10 bases between. The CDR3 protein is CASSTRGTYNEQFF. The sequenced part of the CDR3 DNA is TGTGCCAGCAGCACCCGAGGCACCTACAATGAG.

In the case of this clone: The sequenced fragment ends 3 residues before the CDR3 boundary, so the rest is inferred from the germline J gene. The genes are TRBV4-1 and TRBJ1-6; 11 positions match TRBD1. The CDR3 covers 16 residues. Germline CDR1 reads MGHRA; CDR2 reads YSYEKL. Losses at the gene ends were 0 bases for V and 8 bases for J; bases not matched to a gene: 3. This CDR3 is CASSQEQGQGDSPLHF. The part of the CDR3 DNA that was read is TGCGCCAGCAGCCAAGAACAGGGACAGGGGGATTCACCC.

Concerning this clone itself: The read ends 3 residues before the CDR3 terminus; that terminus is restored from the germline J gene. The V call is TRBV6-1, the J call TRBJ1-2; D gene uncertain. Trimming took off 2 bases at V and 7 bases at J, with 5 bases between the two ends. Germline CDR1 reads MNHNS; CDR2 reads SASEGT. The length of the CDR3 is 11 residues. The CDR3 is CASSEIAGYTF. Incomplete CDR3 DNA: TGTGCCAGCAGTGAAATAGCTGGC.

Turning to this clone: Coverage ceases 3 residues before the CDR3 finishes, and the germline J gene fills in the end. The chain has TRBV19 and TRBJ2-7, with a weak D call TRBD1 (6 bases). The length of the CDR3 is 15 residues. Germline loops: CDR1 LNHDA, CDR2 SQIVND (reference sequence). With 6 bases removed from V and 3 bases from J, the gap between germline ends came to 18 bases. CDR3 in amino acids: CASRTSGVGDYEQYF. The CDR3 DNA, read in part, is TGTGCCAGTAGAACCTCAGGGGTTGGGGACTACGAG.

Note on this clone: The read terminates 3 residues ahead of where the CDR3 ends, so the germline J gene completes it. The chain has TRBV14 and TRBJ2-1; D unclear. The germline V gene has CDR1 SGHDN and CDR2 FVKESK. The V end lost 0 bases, the J end lost 9 bases, and 9 bases lay between the germline ends. The CDR3 totals 13 residues. The sequenced part of the CDR3 DNA is TGTGCCAGCAGCCAAGAAAACGGTCTTGAG. Translating gives CASSQENGLE. The full CDR3 is CASSQENGLEQFF.

Worth noting for this clone: With the read ending 3 residues before the CDR3 end, the germline J gene is used to fill in that end. The rearrangement uses TRBV11-2 and TRBJ1-1; a weak D match, TRBD1 (5 bases). The CDR3 runs to 15 residues. CDR1 is SGHAT and CDR2 is FQNNGV in the germline V gene. Trimming pared 0 bases from V and 1 base from J, leaving 9 bases between. The CDR3 sequence: CASSLDPDRNTEAFF. The sequenced part of the CDR3 DNA is TGTGCCAGCAGCTTAGATCCTGACAGGAACACTGAA.

Notes on this clone: Coverage ceases 3 residues before the CDR3 finishes, and the germline J gene fills in the end. This rearrangement joins TRBV20-1 to TRBJ2-1, with a weak D call TRBD1 (6 bases). The CDR3 is 14 amino acids. Germline CDR1 and CDR2: DFQATT and SNEGSKA (reference sequence). Trimming took off 4 bases at V and 4 bases at J, with 14 bases between the two ends. The CDR3 bases that were read are TGCAGTGCTACCGATCAGACAGGTTACAATGAG. Protein sequence: CSATDQTGYNE. The whole CDR3 protein reads CSATDQTGYNEQFF.